The T cell receptor (beta chain) under discussion was sequenced for a study of cytomegalovirus exposure and HLA in healthy donors. Study context: Earlier findings included some 120 million unique TCR beta sequences obtained from 150 million to 200 million T cells.

Amplification used 60 Vbeta primers and 13 Jbeta primers. Method: immunoSEQ multiplex PCR; TCRdb's copy keeps in-frame clones and lacks some. The sample includes tens of thousands of clones, roughly 70% of them seen just once. This clone came up a few times. As yet, its antigen is unknown. The length of the CDR3 is 16 residues. Trimming took 3 bases from V and 0 from J, leaving 11 bases between them. CDR1 is MNHNY, CDR2 SVGAGI, per germline (reference sequence). Broader study findings: In vitro data verified a few CMV-associated chains as specific for CMV antigens. Around 160 TCR beta chains were listed as cytomegalovirus-associated.

Material: PBMCs. The chain carries TRBV6-6 and TRBJ2-2; no definite D call. This TCR was sampled from a male donor in good health and CMV-seropositive. The CDR3 sequence is CASSYKRYTNTGELFF. The CDR3 nucleotides read TGTGCCAGCAGTTATAAGAGGTACACGAACACCGGGGAGCTGTTTTTT.